Here is one T cell receptor beta chain with its context. Original processing notes: Amplified reference gene primers provided the basis for estimating nucleated cell counts. Measured with immunoSEQ multiplex PCR; TCRdb has only the in-frame clones, and not every one. V and J calls and clone size are given by that table; D and trimming were obtained from the DNA. Found here are under 300,000 clones, 85% to 90% of them singletons; the top ten hold roughly 3.9%. These data belong to a study of blood T cell repertoires in COVID-19. V lost 5 bases and J lost 5, with 12 bases in between. CDR3 length: 13 residues. Germline CDR1 reads MDHEN; CDR2 reads SYDVKM.

This clonotype was sampled from a woman aged 35 to 49 with acute or convalescent COVID-19. The J gene is TRBJ1-2, the V gene TRBV28, with a tentative D call TRBD1 (6 bases). The sample was peripheral blood. CDR3 nucleotide sequence: TGTGCCAGCAGTGGGGGCAGAGATTATGGCTACACCTTC. This gives the protein CASSGGRDYGYTF.